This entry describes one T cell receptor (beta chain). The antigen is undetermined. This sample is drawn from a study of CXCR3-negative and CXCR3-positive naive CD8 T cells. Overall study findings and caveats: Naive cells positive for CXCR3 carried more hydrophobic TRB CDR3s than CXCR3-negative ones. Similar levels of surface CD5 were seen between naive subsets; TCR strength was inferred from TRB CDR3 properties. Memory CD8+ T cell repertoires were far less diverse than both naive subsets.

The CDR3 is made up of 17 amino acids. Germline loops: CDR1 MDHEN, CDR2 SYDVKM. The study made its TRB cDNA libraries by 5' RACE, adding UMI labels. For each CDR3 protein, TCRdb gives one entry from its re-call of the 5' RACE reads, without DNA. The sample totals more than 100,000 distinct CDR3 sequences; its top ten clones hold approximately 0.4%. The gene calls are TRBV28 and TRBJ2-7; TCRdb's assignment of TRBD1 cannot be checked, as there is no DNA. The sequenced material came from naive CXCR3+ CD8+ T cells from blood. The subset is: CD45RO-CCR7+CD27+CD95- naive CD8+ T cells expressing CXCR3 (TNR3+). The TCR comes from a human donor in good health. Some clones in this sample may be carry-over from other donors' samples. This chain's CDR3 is CASRGPGRGEGSYEQYF.